These 9 T cell receptor beta chains were all obtained from the same sample, sequenced in a study of T cell changes during pregnancy in multiple sclerosis. The assay was immunoSEQ multiplex PCR, and TCRdb's table has in-frame clones only and misses some. The sample shows 65,000 to 85,000 clones, 94% of them seen only once. The source material was CD4+ T cells from peripheral blood mononuclear cells, sampled after pregnancy. These receptors originate from a female donor with multiple sclerosis, enrolled in a pregnancy study.

The chain carries TRBV7-3 and TRBJ2-3, with 10 bases lining up with TRBD1. V shed 1 base and J 4 bases; nucleotides not matched to a gene: 5. The CDR3 is made up of 16 amino acids. Germline CDR1 is SGHTA and CDR2 is FQGTGA. The CDR3 nucleotides are TGTGCCAGCAGCTTAAAGGACAGGGGGACCGCAGATACGCAGTATTTT. It is translated as CASSLKDRGTADTQYF.

The gene calls are TRBV5-1 and TRBJ2-3, with D maybe TRBD2 (5 bases). This CDR3 comprises 17 residues. V dropped 0 bases and J dropped 7 bases, with 21 bases sitting between them. The germline V gene has CDR1 SGHRS and CDR2 YFSETQ. The CDR3 nucleotides are TGCGCCAGCAGCTTGGTTGCGTCGTCGGGGAACACTCATACGCAGTATTTT. Its translation is CASSLVASSGNTHTQYF.

V usage is TRBV28 and J usage is TRBJ1-1, with D maybe TRBD1 (5 bases). Germline V gives CDR1 MDHEN, CDR2 SYDVKM. V was pared by 2 bases and J by 10 bases, with 11 bases between. The CDR3 totals 12 residues. The CDR3 DNA reads as TGTGCCAGCAGTTTAGTTCAGGGCATAGCTTTCTTT. Its protein is CASSLVQGIAFF.

The chain has TRBV5-6 and TRBJ2-1, with 7 positions matching TRBD1. Per the germline V gene, CDR1 is SGHDT and CDR2 is YYEEEE. The CDR3 is made up of 14 amino acids. V lost 2 bases and J lost 5; bases outside the gene matches: 4. The CDR3 reads CASSLTGTDNEQFF. The CDR3 bases are TGTGCCAGCAGCTTAACCGGGACAGACAATGAGCAGTTCTTC.

The chain joins TRBV28 to TRBJ1-2; D call uncertain. Trimming took 2 bases from V and 12 from J, leaving 13 bases between them. The CDR3 covers 12 residues. Germline CDR1 reads MDHEN; CDR2 reads SYDVKM. In DNA, the CDR3 is TGTGCCAGCAGTTTAGAGACCGACAAAAACACCTTC. Residues: CASSLETDKNTF.

The rearrangement links TRBV11-2 to TRBJ2-5; D possibly corresponds to TRBD1 (5 bases). The CDR3 sequence is 14 residues long. In germline, CDR1 is SGHAT, CDR2 FQNNGV. The V end was cut by 5 bases, the J end by 5 bases, with 15 bases between. This CDR3 is CASSPQAPLETQYF. For the CDR3, the DNA is TGTGCCAGCAGCCCACAGGCTCCACTTGAGACCCAGTACTTC.

The chain recombines TRBV4-3 with TRBJ2-7, with 8 bases matching TRBD1. With 3 bases clipped from V and 4 bases from J, the junction kept 8 bases outside the gene matches. Germline V gene data show CDR1 as LGHNA and CDR2 as YSLEER. This CDR3 spans 15 amino acids. CDR3 nucleotides: TGCGCCAGCAGCCAGGCTGCCGGGACAGGATACGAGCAGTACTTC. Amino acid sequence: CASSQAAGTGYEQYF.

V gene TRBV10-2 combines with J gene TRBJ1-3; tentatively, D is TRBD1 (6 bases). Germline V lookup: CDR1 WSHSY, CDR2 SAAADI. CDR3 length equals 14 residues. The V and J ends lost 4 bases and 4 bases respectively, with 11 bases between them. As DNA, the CDR3 is TGCGCCAGCAGTGGAGGGACACTCGGAAACACCATATATTTT. Encoded protein: CASSGGTLGNTIYF.

The rearrangement joins TRBV19 to TRBJ2-3; D possibly corresponds to TRBD2 (6 bases). V shed 8 bases and J shed 4 bases, with 22 bases lying between them. Germline CDR1 and CDR2: LNHDA and SQIVND (reference sequence). CDR3 length: 16 amino acids. CDR3 in DNA: TGTGCCAGTGCGTCCCCTCTACTACGGGAGCCAGATACGCAGTATTTT. Translating gives CASASPLLREPDTQYF.